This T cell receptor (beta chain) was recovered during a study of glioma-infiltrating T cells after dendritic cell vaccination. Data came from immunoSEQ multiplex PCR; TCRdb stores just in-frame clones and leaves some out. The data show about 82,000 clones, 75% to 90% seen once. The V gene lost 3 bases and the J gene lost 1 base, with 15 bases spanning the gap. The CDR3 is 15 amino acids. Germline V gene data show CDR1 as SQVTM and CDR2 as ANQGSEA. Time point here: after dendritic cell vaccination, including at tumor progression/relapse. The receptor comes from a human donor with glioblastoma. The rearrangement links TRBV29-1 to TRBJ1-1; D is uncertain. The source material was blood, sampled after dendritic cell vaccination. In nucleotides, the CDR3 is TGCAGCGTTGATTTAAGGCGGAGTAAGAACACTGAAGCTTTCTTT. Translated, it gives CSVDLRRSKNTEAFF.